These 5 T cell receptor beta chains were all obtained from the same sample, sequenced in a study of Graves' ophthalmopathy and Graves' hyperthyroidism (dated by TCRdb to 2017 to 2018). Data came from an Illumina HiSeq 2000. For repertoire sequencing, the TCR beta CDR3 regions were amplified from RNA transcripts. HTBI primers and the Qiagen OneStep RT-PCR kit were used in a first-round RT-PCR, which was followed by a second-round multiplex PCR, size selection and purification. Using fastp trimming at Q25 and MiXCR clonotype assembly, TCRdb reanalyzed the public sequencing data and kept in-frame beta chains. Entries are consolidated by CDR3 protein sequence, retaining the most common genes and DNA. Present in this sample are roughly 400,000 distinct CDR3 sequences, roughly 15% of which were seen just once. Roughly 2.4% of the sample comes from the top ten. The sequenced material came from peripheral blood. The receptors originated from an adult woman with stable Graves' hyperthyroidism.

The CDR3 nucleotides are TGTGCCAGCAGTTACTCCCTGGGACCCACCGGAGATACGCAGTATTTT. Translation: CASSYSLGPTGDTQYF. V and J are TRBV6-5 and TRBJ2-3, with D possibly called TRBD1 or TRBD2 (5 bases each). The CDR3 loop spans 16 amino acids. Germline values: CDR1 MNHEY, CDR2 SVGAGI. The V and J ends lost 0 bases and 5 bases respectively, with 15 bases between them.

J is TRBJ1-2 and V is TRBV14; D not certain. This CDR3 region has 14 residues. Germline values: CDR1 SGHDN, CDR2 FVKESK. V dropped 1 base and J dropped 5 bases, with 11 bases sitting between them. CDR3 in amino acids: CASSQVGIGYGYTF. CDR3 DNA: TGTGCCAGCAGCCAAGTAGGGATCGGGTATGGCTACACCTTC. The full variable domain, rest sourced from reference TRBV14 and TRBJ1-2, is EAGVTQFPSHSVIEKGQTVTLRCDPISGHDNLYWYRRVMGKEIKFLLHFVKESKQDESGMPNNRFLAERTGGTYSTLKVQPAELEDSGVYFCASSQVGIGYGYTFGSGTRLTVV.

The sample holds many counts of this clonotype. The chain carries TRBV19 and TRBJ2-7; D is tentatively TRBD1 or TRBD2 (6 bases each). Germline V lookup: CDR1 LNHDA, CDR2 SQIVND (reference sequence). This CDR3 region has 15 residues. Trimming took 1 base from V and 3 from J, leaving 13 bases between them. The CDR3 sequence: CASSIGLGGVYEQYF. CDR3 sequence (DNA): TGTGCCAGTAGTATAGGGCTCGGGGGCGTCTACGAGCAGTACTTC.

This rearrangement joins TRBV15 to TRBJ1-6; D gene ambiguous. The germline gives CDR1 LNHNV, CDR2 YYDKDF (reference sequence). Between the trimmed V and J ends, which lost 0 bases and 10 bases, there was a span of 13 bases. The CDR3 runs 15 residues. This CDR3 reads CATSRDRSLGSPLHF. CDR3 nucleotides: TGTGCCACCAGCAGAGATCGGAGCCTAGGGTCACCCCTCCACTTT.

This clonotype has only a few counts. This sequence joins TRBV27 and TRBJ2-2; D is unresolved. This CDR3 has 14 residues. V was pared by 5 bases and J by 4 bases, with 11 bases between. In germline, CDR1 is MNHEY, CDR2 SMNVEV (reference sequence). This CDR3 is CASSLLSGTGELFF. The CDR3 coding sequence is TGTGCCAGCAGTCTCTTGTCGGGCACCGGGGAGCTGTTTTTT.